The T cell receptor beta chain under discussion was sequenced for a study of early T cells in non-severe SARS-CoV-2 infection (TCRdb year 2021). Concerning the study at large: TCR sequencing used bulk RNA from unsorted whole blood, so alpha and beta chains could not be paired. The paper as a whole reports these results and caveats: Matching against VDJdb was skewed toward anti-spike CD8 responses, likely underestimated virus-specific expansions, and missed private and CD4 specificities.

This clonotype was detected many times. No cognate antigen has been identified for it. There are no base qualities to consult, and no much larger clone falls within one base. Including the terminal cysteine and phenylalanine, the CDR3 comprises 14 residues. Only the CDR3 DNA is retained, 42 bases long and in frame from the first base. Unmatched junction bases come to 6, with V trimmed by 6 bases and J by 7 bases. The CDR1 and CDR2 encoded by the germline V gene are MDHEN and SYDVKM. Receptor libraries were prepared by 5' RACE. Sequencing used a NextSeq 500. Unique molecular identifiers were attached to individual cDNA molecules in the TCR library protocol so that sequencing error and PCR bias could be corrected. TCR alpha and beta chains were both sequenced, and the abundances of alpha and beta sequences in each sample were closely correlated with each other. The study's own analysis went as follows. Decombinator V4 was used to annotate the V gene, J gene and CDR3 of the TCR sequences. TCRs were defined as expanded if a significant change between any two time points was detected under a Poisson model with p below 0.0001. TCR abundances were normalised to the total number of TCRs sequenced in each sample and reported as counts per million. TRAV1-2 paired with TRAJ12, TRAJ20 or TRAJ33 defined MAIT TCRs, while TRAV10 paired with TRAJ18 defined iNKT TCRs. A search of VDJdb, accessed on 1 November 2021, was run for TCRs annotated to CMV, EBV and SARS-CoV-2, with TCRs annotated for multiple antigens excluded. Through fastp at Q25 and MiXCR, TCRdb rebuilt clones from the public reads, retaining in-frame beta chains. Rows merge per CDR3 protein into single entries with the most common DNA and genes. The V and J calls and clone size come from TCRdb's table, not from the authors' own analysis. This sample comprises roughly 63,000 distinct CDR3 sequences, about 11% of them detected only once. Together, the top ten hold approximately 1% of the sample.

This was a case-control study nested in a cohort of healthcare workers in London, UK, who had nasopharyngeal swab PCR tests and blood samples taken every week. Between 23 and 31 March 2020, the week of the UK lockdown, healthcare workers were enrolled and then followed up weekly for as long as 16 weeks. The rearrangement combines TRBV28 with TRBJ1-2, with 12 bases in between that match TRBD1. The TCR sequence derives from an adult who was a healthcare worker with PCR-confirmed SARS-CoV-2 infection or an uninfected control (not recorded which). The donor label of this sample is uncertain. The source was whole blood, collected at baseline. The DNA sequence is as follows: TGTGCCAGCAGCTTGGGACAGGGGGCAGCTGGCTACACCTTC. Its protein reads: CASSLGQGAAGYTF.